Listed here is a single T cell receptor (beta chain). No antigen is known for it. This specimen belongs to a study of regulatory T cells in long-lasting Graves disease. Whole-study context: The definition of persistent Graves' disease was over 5 years of antithyroid drugs with positive TSH receptor antibodies.

Arm-PCR of CDR3 regions with iRepertoire HTBI primers generated TCR beta libraries. TCRdb redid the calling of the multiplex PCR reads with MiXCR, one entry per CDR3 protein. The sample has 400,000 or so distinct CDR3 sequences, about 25% seen once. Time point: persistent/refractory GD, antithyroid drugs over 5 years with positive TRAb. Extracted RNA from PBMCs served as the source of the TCR library. Patients with Graves' disease were diagnosed by American Thyroid Association guidelines. The CDR3 covers 16 residues. The V end lost 0 bases, the J end lost 5 bases, and 17 bases lay between the germline ends. CDR1 and CDR2 from the germline V gene are LGHNA and YSLEER. The study, taken as a whole, reports: Accuracy could have been hurt by small sample size.

The source of this sequence is a female donor with Graves disease. Sample: peripheral blood mononuclear cells (PBMCs), taken when the disease was refractory, from a patient treated with antithyroid drugs. J is TRBJ2-7 and V is TRBV4-3, with D perhaps TRBD2 (5 bases). This CDR3 reads CASSQDLRVAWDEQYF. The CDR3 DNA follows: TGCGCCAGCAGCCAAGATTTGAGGGTGGCTTGGGACGAGCAGTACTTC.